This entry lists 30 T cell receptor beta chains sequenced from one sample in a study of blood T cell repertoires in COVID-19 (dated by TCRdb to the early 2020s). Receptors were amplified or captured by the immunoSEQ multiplex PCR assay. Drawn from immuneACCESS, this table holds only the in-frame rearrangements with V and J called that TCRdb kept. Clones are partly lost; checked studies trace under half to an unresolved V gene and leave the rest unexplained. This sample has about 140,000 clones in its table, and approximately 78% of those were observed once. In total, the top ten clones hold roughly 4% of the sample. Sequenced material: peripheral blood. All receptors derive from a woman older than 75 with acute or convalescent COVID-19.

The chain joins TRBV6-5 to TRBJ2-3; 7 bases line up with TRBD2. V lost 6 bases and J lost 2; bases outside the gene matches: 5. This CDR3 comprises 14 residues. The V gene's germline CDR1 is MNHEY and CDR2 SVGAGI. CDR3 residues: CASRQAGSTDTQYF. The CDR3 DNA reads TGTGCCAGCAGACAAGCGGGGTCCACAGATACGCAGTATTTT.

In the case of this clone: One end of the junction varies from germline; a read error may be responsible. The chain combines TRBV6-6 with TRBJ2-7; the D gene is possibly TRBD2 (5 bases). Germline CDR1 is MNHNY and CDR2 is SVGAGI (reference sequence). The CDR3 sequence is 12 residues long. The CDR3 here is CASSYSASTLSF. The DNA for the CDR3 is TGTGCCAGCAGTTACTCAGCTAGCACCCTCTCCTTC.

The CDR3 sequence is CASRVAGGTYNEQFF. Written as DNA, the CDR3 is TGTGCCAGCAGGGTAGCGGGGGGCACCTACAATGAGCAGTTCTTC. The chain combines TRBV7-9 with TRBJ2-1, with 10 bases aligning to TRBD2. This CDR3 is built from 15 residues. Germline V gives CDR1 SEHNR, CDR2 FQNEAQ (reference sequence). V dropped 6 bases and J dropped 2; count of bases not matched to a gene: 4.

The rearrangement joins TRBV6-5 to TRBJ1-5, with a tentative D call TRBD1 (5 bases). This CDR3 is built from 13 residues. The V end was cut by 4 bases, the J end by 5 bases, with 9 bases between. Germline CDR1 reads MNHEY; CDR2 reads SVGAGI. CDR3 region: CASSFDRDQPQHF. As DNA, the CDR3 is TGTGCCAGCAGTTTCGACAGAGATCAGCCCCAGCATTTT.

V gene TRBV28 combines with J gene TRBJ1-5; D is perhaps TRBD1 (6 bases). Germline V gene data show CDR1 as MDHEN and CDR2 as SYDVKM. This CDR3 comprises 17 residues. With 6 bases removed from V and 0 bases from J, the gap between germline ends came to 18 bases. The CDR3 here is CASSPDRWGYSNQPQHF. The CDR3 coding sequence is TGTGCCAGCAGCCCCGACAGGTGGGGGTATAGCAATCAGCCCCAGCATTTT.

The chain has TRBV2 and TRBJ1-2; TRBD1 aligns across 7 bases. The CDR3 length is 15 residues. Germline CDR1 SNHLY, CDR2 FYNNEI. Germline trimming cut 5 bases from V and 5 bases from J; bases unmatched to any gene: 11. CDR3 sequence: CASSPFRGVGYGYTF. As DNA, the CDR3 is TGTGCCAGCAGTCCGTTCAGGGGGGTGGGGTATGGCTACACCTTC.

The V call is TRBV7-9, the J call TRBJ2-3; the D gene is possibly TRBD2 (6 bases). CDR1 and CDR2 (germline): SEHNR, FQNEAQ (reference sequence). The CDR3 sequence is 14 residues long. V lost 5 bases, J lost 1 base, and 10 bases lay in between. In DNA form, the CDR3 reads TGTGCCAGCAGCCCCGGAGGGGGCACAGATACGCAGTATTTT. This codes for CASSPGGGTDTQYF.

The chain recombines TRBV18 with TRBJ1-5, with D maybe TRBD1 (6 bases). CDR1 and CDR2 from the germline V gene are KGHSH and LQKENI. V was clipped by 6 bases and J by 6 bases, with 21 bases between them. The CDR3 length is 16 residues. The CDR3 coding sequence is TGTGCCAGCTCGTTGGAGGTTGCAGGGGCGGGTCAGCCCCAGCATTTT. Translating it yields CASSLEVAGAGQPQHF.

This chain uses TRBV5-6 with TRBJ1-4, with 7 bases lining up with TRBD1. This CDR3 comprises 14 residues. V shed 2 bases and J 6 bases; nucleotides not matched to a gene: 4. The V gene's germline CDR1 is SGHDT and CDR2 YYEEEE. The CDR3 DNA is TGTGCCAGCAGCTTTGACAGGGTGGATGAAAAACTGTTTTTT. Its protein is CASSFDRVDEKLFF.

The count of this clone is one. J is TRBJ2-6 and V is TRBV24-1; no reliable D call. CDR3 length: 14 residues. Trimming shortened V by 4 bases and J by 0 bases, and 3 bases separated the two germline ends. Germline V CDR1 and CDR2: KGHDR, SFDVKD. CDR3 in DNA: TGTGCCACCAGTGACAGCTCTGGGGCCAACGTCCTGACTTTC. It encodes CATSDSSGANVLTF.

This clone was seen only once. V is TRBV2 and J is TRBJ2-1; 7 bases line up with TRBD2. Germline V lookup: CDR1 SNHLY, CDR2 FYNNEI. J lost 13 bases, V lost 4 bases, and 10 bases had no gene match. The CDR3 consists of 13 residues. CDR3 in DNA: TGTGCCAGCAGTGTATCACTAGCGAGAAATCAGTTCTTC. The encoded protein is CASSVSLARNQFF. Variable domain in full (rest from reference TRBV2 and TRBJ2-1): EPEVTQTPSHQVTQMGQEVILRCVPISNHLYFYWYRQILGQKVEFLVSFYNNEISEKSEIFDDQFSVERPDGSNFTLKIRSTKLEDSAMYFCASSVSLARNQFFGPGTRLTVL.

In this sample, this clone turned up once. V is TRBV3-1 (or the pseudogene TRBV3-2) and J is TRBJ2-5, with TRBD2 identical over 16 bases. CDR1 LGHDT and CDR2 YNNKEL come from the germline V gene (reference sequence). The V gene end was trimmed by 5 bases and the J gene end by 4 bases; junction bases not matched to a gene: 7. The CDR3 contains 17 residues. The CDR3 region is CASSLGTSGGVPETQYF. CDR3 sequence (DNA): TGTGCCAGCAGCTTAGGGACTAGCGGGGGGGTTCCAGAGACCCAGTACTTC.

This clone was counted a few times. The chain recombines TRBV5-6 with TRBJ2-7; 8 nucleotides match TRBD1. V trimming: 3 bases; J trimming: 2 bases; junction bases outside the gene matches: 7. This CDR3 region has 15 residues. Per the germline V gene, CDR1 is SGHDT and CDR2 is YYEEEE. CDR3 bases: TGTGCCAGCAGCTCCCCCGGGGACAGGACCTACGAGCAGTACTTC. This codes for CASSSPGDRTYEQYF.

The chain's CDR3 is CAISESTRGSGANVLTF. Here the CDR3 DNA reads TGTGCCATCAGTGAGTCGACTCGCGGCTCTGGGGCCAACGTCCTGACTTTC. This chain uses TRBV10-3 with TRBJ2-6; D not resolved. The CDR3 runs to 17 residues. Per germline, CDR1 ENHRY and CDR2 SYGVKD. The V end was cut by 0 bases, the J end by 0 bases, with 9 bases between.

This chain links TRBV4-2 with TRBJ2-7; the match to TRBD2 covers 14 bases. Germline CDR1 LGHNA, CDR2 YNFKEQ. The length of the CDR3 is 17 residues. Losses at the gene ends were 3 bases for V and 7 bases for J; bases not matched to a gene: 11. CDR3 DNA sequence: TGTGCCAGCAGCCACGGAGCGGGACTAGCGGGAGCTGTAGAGCAGTACTTC. Protein product: CASSHGAGLAGAVEQYF.

This clone was counted only a few times. DNA of the CDR3: TGTGCCAGCAGCTTGTGGCGGACAGGGGGCTCTTACGAGCAGTACTTC. This gives the protein CASSLWRTGGSYEQYF. The chain recombines TRBV5-8 with TRBJ2-7, with 11 positions matching TRBD1. There are 16 residues in the CDR3. V dropped 1 base and J dropped 4; count of bases not matched to a gene: 7. From germline, CDR1 is SGHTS and CDR2 YDEGEE.

The chain has TRBV20-1 and TRBJ1-2; D not certain. Germline V lookup: CDR1 DFQATT, CDR2 SNEGSKA (reference sequence). V was cut by 6 bases and J by 6 bases, with 5 bases left in between. CDR3 length: 9 residues. CDR3 region: CSAADGYTF. As DNA, the CDR3 is TGCAGTGCCGCAGATGGCTACACCTTC.

The V gene is TRBV20-1, the J gene TRBJ2-3; D ambiguous. The length of the CDR3 is 10 residues. CDR1 is DFQATT, CDR2 SNEGSKA, per germline (reference sequence). V lost 7 bases and J 6 bases, leaving 8 bases between the germline ends. The CDR3 loop is CSGSSDTQYF. For the CDR3, the DNA is TGCAGTGGTTCCTCGGATACGCAGTATTTT.

The rearrangement uses TRBV11-3 and TRBJ2-7; 12 nucleotides agree with TRBD2. The CDR3 spans 15 residues. Per the germline V gene, CDR1 is SGHNT and CDR2 is YENEEA. V was clipped by 5 bases and J by 6 bases; unmatched bases: 8. CDR3 sequence: CASSPHPTSGGEQYF. The CDR3 bases are TGTGCCAGCAGCCCCCATCCGACTAGCGGGGGCGAGCAGTACTTC.

V gene TRBV7-9 combines with J gene TRBJ1-1; no reliable D call. Deletions cut 2 bases from V and 1 base from J, with 11 bases between. The CDR3 is 15 residues long. Germline CDR1 SEHNR, CDR2 FQNEAQ (reference sequence). CDR3 region: CASSLRNGGNTEAFF. For the CDR3, the DNA is TGTGCCAGCAGCTTACGGAACGGCGGGAACACTGAAGCTTTCTTT.

Only a few counts were recorded for this clone. The genes are TRBV11-2 and TRBJ1-5; D is unresolved. The CDR3 has 15 residues. Germline CDR1 reads SGHAT; CDR2 reads FQNNGV. Trimming pared 5 bases from V and 0 bases from J, leaving 11 bases between. In DNA form, the CDR3 reads TGTGCCAGCAGCCCACATGGGAGTAGCAATCAGCCCCAGCATTTT. It yields the protein CASSPHGSSNQPQHF.

V and J are TRBV6-5 and TRBJ2-7; tentatively, D is TRBD1 (7 bases). Germline loops: CDR1 MNHEY, CDR2 SVGAGI. V lost 6 bases, J lost 2 bases, and 17 bases lay in between. CDR3 length: 15 residues. In DNA, the CDR3 is TGTGCCAGCAGCTCAGGGGGGTTAGGTGCCTACGAGCAGTACTTC. Residues: CASSSGGLGAYEQYF.

This rearrangement joins TRBV19 to TRBJ1-3; D remains unclear. The V and J ends lost 7 bases and 9 bases respectively, with 7 bases between them. This CDR3 comprises 10 residues. From germline, CDR1 is LNHDA and CDR2 SQIVND (reference sequence). As DNA, the CDR3 is TGTGCCAGTAAGGAGAGCACCATATATTTT. Translation: CASKESTIYF.

The V and J genes are TRBV3-1 (or the pseudogene TRBV3-2) and TRBJ1-2; D uncertain. CDR1 is LGHDT, CDR2 YNNKEL, per germline (reference sequence). CDR3 length: 13 amino acids. V lost 5 bases and J lost 8, with 15 bases in between. CDR3 region: CASSGSRWNGYTF. In DNA form, the CDR3 reads TGTGCCAGCAGCGGGTCGAGGTGGAACGGCTACACCTTC.

The rearrangement joins TRBV27 to TRBJ1-3; D not certain. In germline, CDR1 is MNHEY, CDR2 SMNVEV (reference sequence). With 5 bases removed from V and 3 bases from J, the gap between germline ends came to 8 bases. The CDR3 loop spans 13 amino acids. CDR3 sequence: CASSPSGGNTIYF. DNA of the CDR3: TGTGCCAGCAGTCCCTCAGGTGGAAACACCATATATTTT.

This clone appeared a single time. The chain has TRBV19 and TRBJ1-5; possibly TRBD1 for D (5 bases). Germline V CDR1 and CDR2: LNHDA, SQIVND (reference sequence). V was clipped by 3 bases and J by 5 bases, with 14 bases between them. The CDR3 runs to 15 residues. The DNA for the CDR3 is TGTGCCAGTAGTATGGAGGGGACGGGAGATCAGCCCCAGCATTTT. This codes for CASSMEGTGDQPQHF.

The V call is TRBV11-1, the J call TRBJ2-7; a possible D gene is TRBD2 (5 bases). Trimming took off 4 bases at V and 5 bases at J, with 9 bases between the two ends. The V gene's germline CDR1 is SGHAT and CDR2 FQDESV (reference sequence). This CDR3 comprises 12 residues. This CDR3 is CASSSDSNEQYF. The CDR3 nucleotides are TGTGCCAGCAGCTCGGACTCAAACGAGCAGTACTTC.

The chain links TRBV7-9 to TRBJ2-5, with D possibly TRBD1 on 7 matching bases. This CDR3 has 13 residues. Germline-derived CDR1 and CDR2 are SEHNR and FQNEAQ (reference sequence). Trimming removed 5 bases at V and 5 bases at J, with 12 bases between. This CDR3 reads CASSQAGGETQYF. CDR3 sequence (DNA): TGTGCCAGCAGCCAAGCAGGGGGGGAGACCCAGTACTTC.

The CDR3 nucleotides are TGTGCCAGCAGTCCAAACCGGGGGGACATTCAGTACTTC. It translates to CASSPNRGDIQYF. The chain couples TRBV9 to TRBJ2-4; 7 bases map to TRBD2. From germline, CDR1 is SGDLS and CDR2 YYNGEE. The CDR3 is 13 residues long. J gave up 8 bases and V 5 bases, and 7 bases lay outside the gene matches.

J is TRBJ1-2 and V is TRBV30, with 9 bases aligning to TRBD1. The CDR3 extends over 14 amino acids. Germline CDR1 is GTSNPN and CDR2 is SVGIG (reference sequence). V lost 3 bases to trimming and J lost 5 bases; unmatched junction nucleotides: 7. In nucleotides, the CDR3 is TGTGCCTGGAGAGACCGGGACAGGGTATATGGCTACACCTTC. It is translated as CAWRDRDRVYGYTF.